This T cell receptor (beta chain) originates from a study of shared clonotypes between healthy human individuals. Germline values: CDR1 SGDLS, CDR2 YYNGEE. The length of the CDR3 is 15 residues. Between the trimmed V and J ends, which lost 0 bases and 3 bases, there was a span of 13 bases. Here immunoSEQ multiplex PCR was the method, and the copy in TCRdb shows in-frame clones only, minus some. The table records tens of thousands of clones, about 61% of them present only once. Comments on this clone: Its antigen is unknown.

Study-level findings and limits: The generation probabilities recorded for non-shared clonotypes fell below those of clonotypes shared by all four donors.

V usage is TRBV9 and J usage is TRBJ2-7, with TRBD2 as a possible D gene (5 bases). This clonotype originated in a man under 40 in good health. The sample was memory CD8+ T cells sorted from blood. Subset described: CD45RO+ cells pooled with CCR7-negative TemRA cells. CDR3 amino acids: CASSVGYLEDYEQYF. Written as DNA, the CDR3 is TGTGCCAGCAGCGTAGGTTATTTGGAGGACTACGAGCAGTACTTC.